The 9 T cell receptor beta chains below come from one sample, sequenced in a study of cytomegalovirus exposure and HLA in healthy donors (dated by TCRdb to the late 2010s). To prepare the library, the immunoSEQ multiplex PCR assay was applied. For the multiplex PCR, a mixture combining 60 forward primers for TCR Vbeta segments and 13 reverse primers for TCR Jbeta segments was used. What TCRdb holds here is the immuneACCESS table cut down to in-frame rearrangements. Part of the clones is not present; checked against another copy, under half of the missing clones reflect an unresolved V gene, and the others are unexplained. The sample table contains about 170,000 clones; only one count was recorded for under 80% of them. The ten largest clones add up to under 2.5% of the sample. The sample comprised PBMCs. The receptors here all came from a human donor in good health.

The V and J genes are TRBV5-6 and TRBJ1-2; D is unresolved. CDR3 size: 14 residues. Germline V gene data show CDR1 as SGHDT and CDR2 as YYEEEE. V lost 0 bases and J 7 bases, leaving 13 bases between the germline ends. This chain's CDR3 is CASSLAMAVSGYTF. The CDR3 DNA follows: TGTGCCAGCAGCTTGGCCATGGCCGTAAGTGGCTACACCTTC. Supplemented by reference TRBV5-6 and TRBJ1-2, the full variable domain reads DAGVTQSPTHLIKTRGQQVTLRCSPKSGHDTVSWYQQALGQGPQFIFQYYEEEERQRGNFPDRFSGHQFPNYSSELNVNALLLGDSALYLCASSLAMAVSGYTFGSGTRLTVV.

The chain employs TRBV2 and TRBJ2-1; TRBD2 agrees at 11 bases. The germline V gene has CDR1 SNHLY and CDR2 FYNNEI. After removal of 3 bases from V and 5 bases from J, the junction contained 6 bases not matched to a gene. The CDR3 totals 16 residues. This CDR3 is CASSDIAGGPNNEQFF. CDR3 DNA: TGTGCCAGCAGTGACATAGCGGGGGGGCCCAACAATGAGCAGTTCTTC. The variable domain in full, with the rest retrieved from reference TRBV2 and TRBJ2-1, is EPEVTQTPSHQVTQMGQEVILRCVPISNHLYFYWYRQILGQKVEFLVSFYNNEISEKSEIFDDQFSVERPDGSNFTLKIRSTKLEDSAMYFCASSDIAGGPNNEQFFGPGTRLTVL.

The V and J genes are TRBV5-4 and TRBJ1-1; maybe TRBD1 (5 bases). The germline V and J ends were trimmed by 7 bases and 1 base, with 8 bases remaining between them. The CDR3 sequence is 12 residues long. Germline-derived CDR1 and CDR2 are SGHNT and YYREEE (reference sequence). CDR3 in amino acids: CASGRENTEAFF. CDR3 sequence (DNA): TGTGCCAGCGGCAGGGAGAACACTGAAGCTTTCTTT.

This clone was seen a few times. J is TRBJ1-5 and V is TRBV6-1, with 8 bases lining up with TRBD1. Germline CDR1 reads MNHNS; CDR2 reads SASEGT. V dropped 8 bases and J dropped 3; count of bases not matched to a gene: 9. CDR3 size: 15 residues. The CDR3 nucleotides are TGTGCCAGCTCAGTTCTGACAGGGGCCAATCAGCCCCAGCATTTT. Protein sequence: CASSVLTGANQPQHF.

The rearrangement uses TRBV2 and TRBJ2-5; maybe TRBD2 (6 bases). CDR3 length: 15 residues. V lost 2 bases and J lost 5, with 15 bases in between. In germline, CDR1 is SNHLY, CDR2 FYNNEI. CDR3 sequence reads: CASSEWVGGRETQYF. The CDR3 coding sequence is TGTGCCAGCAGTGAATGGGTGGGGGGACGGGAGACCCAGTACTTC.

This clone was seen a few times. The J gene is TRBJ1-2, the V gene TRBV4-2, with D uncertain. CDR1 and CDR2 from the germline V gene are LGHNA and YNFKEQ. The length of the CDR3 is 16 residues. Trimming shortened V by 0 bases and J by 0 bases, and 11 bases separated the two germline ends. CDR3 in amino acids: CASSQDTELTNYGYTF. The CDR3 DNA reads as TGTGCCAGCAGCCAAGATACCGAACTGACTAACTATGGCTACACCTTC.

This chain uses TRBV13 with TRBJ2-5; 8 nucleotides match TRBD2. The J call could be wrong; TRBJ2-7 is a better fit for the DNA end. The CDR3 totals 16 residues. CDR1 and CDR2 (germline): PRHDT, FYEKMQ (reference sequence). The CDR3 is CASSLGARGAPYEQYF. As DNA, the CDR3 is TGTGCCAGCAGCTTAGGTGCGCGGGGGGCACCCTACGAGCAGTACTTC.

Written as DNA, the CDR3 is TGTGCCAGCAGCCCACAGGGGGCTTTTCGCTACGAGCAGTACTTC. This codes for CASSPQGAFRYEQYF. The chain employs TRBV7-9 and TRBJ2-7; TRBD1 agrees at 9 bases. J was trimmed by 3 bases and V by 5 bases; bases with no gene match: 8. This CDR3 region has 15 residues. Germline lookup yields CDR1 SEHNR and CDR2 FQNEAQ (reference sequence).

The chain has TRBV18 and TRBJ2-5; 9 bases match TRBD1. V was pared by 4 bases and J by 3 bases, with 3 bases of the junction left unmatched. CDR3 length: 14 amino acids. Germline V gene data show CDR1 as KGHSH and CDR2 as LQKENI. CDR3 protein: CASSLRTGEETQYF. The CDR3 bases are TGTGCCAGCTCACTACGGACAGGGGAAGAGACCCAGTACTTC.